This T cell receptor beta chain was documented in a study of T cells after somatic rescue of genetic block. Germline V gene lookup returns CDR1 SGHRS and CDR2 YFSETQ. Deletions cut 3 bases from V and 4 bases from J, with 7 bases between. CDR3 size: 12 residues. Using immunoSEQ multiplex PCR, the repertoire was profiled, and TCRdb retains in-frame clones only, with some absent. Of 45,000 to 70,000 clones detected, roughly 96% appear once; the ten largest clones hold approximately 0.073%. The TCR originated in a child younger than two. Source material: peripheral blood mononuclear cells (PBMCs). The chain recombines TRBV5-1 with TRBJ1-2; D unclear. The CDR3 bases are TGCGCCAGCAGCTCCGACACCTATGGCTACACCTTC. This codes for CASSSDTYGYTF.